This T cell receptor (beta chain) comes out of a study of metastatic and nonmetastatic thyroid tumors. Background on the study: Malignant and benign thyroid patients had repertoires compared in peripheral blood and tumor or nodule tissue.

The study's findings and limits: Benign nodules were reported to have significantly lower TCR beta diversity than malignant thyroid tumors, in blood and tumor.

Per the original methods: The authors used CDR3 differences across clinicopathological groups to build a distant-metastasis classifier for papillary thyroid cancer. TCRdb reprocessed the PCR reads via MiXCR. These V and J calls rely on TCRdb rather than the paper's analysis. Found here are over 50,000 clones, under 30% of them singletons; the top ten hold 15% to 20%. Thyroid surgery took place with no prior treatment in any patient. In regard to this clone: Its target is not known.

CDR3 length: 14 residues. Germline V gives CDR1 MDHEN, CDR2 SYDVKM. Trimming removed 11 bases from V and 2 bases from J, with 16 bases in between. The sequence derives from a female donor with papillary thyroid cancer or a benign thyroid nodule (not recorded which). Some clones in this sample may be carry-over from other donors' samples. Sequencing was done on a sample of blood. The rearrangement joins TRBV28 to TRBJ1-3, with D tentatively TRBD1 (6 bases). CDR3 bases: TGTGCCTCAATGCGAGGGGGGGCTGGAAACACCATATATTTT. Translation gives CASMRGGAGNTIYF.